This TCR beta chain was documented in a study of identical twins. Study findings and constraints: Where beta out-of-frame sequences were concerned, excess twin sharing was weaker. Monozygotic twins shared more out-of-frame TCR alpha than recombination models predicted.

A word on this clonotype: Antigen: not known.

CDR3 length: 13 amino acids. In germline, CDR1 is SGHDN, CDR2 FVKESK. Trimming pared 0 bases from V and 4 bases from J, leaving 6 bases between. After template switching added a universal primer site, the resulting cDNA carried unique molecular identifiers. TCRdb reprocessed the 5' RACE reads via MiXCR and lists one record per CDR3 protein. The sample carries under 500,000 distinct CDR3 sequences, about 13% recorded once. Healthy Caucasians made up all donors. These records were also assigned to another study, of yellow fever vaccine responses in identical twins.

Sequencing input: CD4+ T cells sorted from blood. The origin of this receptor is a woman aged 18-29 years in good health. The genes are TRBV14 and TRBJ1-2; D is unclear. This chain's CDR3 is CASSQDISYGYTF. The CDR3 nucleotides read TGTGCCAGCAGCCAAGACATCAGCTATGGCTACACCTTC.